This TCR beta chain is drawn from a study of blood T cell repertoires in COVID-19. Study context: Samples representing acute and convalescent COVID-19 were sourced from the United States, Italy and Spain. Nucleic acid was either cDNA or gDNA, and it came from T cells, B-cell-depleted T cells, or PBMCs.

How the authors handled the data: Amplifying reference gene primers gave estimates of nucleated cell counts. The table came from immunoSEQ multiplex PCR; TCRdb's copy has only in-frame clones and leaves some out. D and trimming come from the DNA, and the V and J calls and clone size come from that table. This table has around 170,000 clones, 86% appearing once. The specimen was peripheral blood. This TCR came from a man aged 50 or older with active or convalescent COVID-19.

CDR3 sequence: CASSEEGSLYSPLHF. The CDR3 bases are TGTGCCAGCAGTGAGGAGGGCAGCCTTTATTCACCCCTCCACTTT. The chain recombines TRBV2 with TRBJ1-6; no definite D call. Trimming took off 3 bases at V and 8 bases at J, with 14 bases between the two ends. From germline, CDR1 is SNHLY and CDR2 FYNNEI. The CDR3 length is 15 residues.